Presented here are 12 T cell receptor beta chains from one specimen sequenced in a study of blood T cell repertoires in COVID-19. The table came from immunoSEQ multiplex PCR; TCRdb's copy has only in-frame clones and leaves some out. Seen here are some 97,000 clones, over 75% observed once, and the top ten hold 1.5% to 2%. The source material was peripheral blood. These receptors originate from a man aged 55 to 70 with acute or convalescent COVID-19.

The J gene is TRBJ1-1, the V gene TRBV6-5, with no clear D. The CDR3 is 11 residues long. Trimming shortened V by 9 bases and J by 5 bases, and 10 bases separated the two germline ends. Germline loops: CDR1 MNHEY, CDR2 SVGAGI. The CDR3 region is CASNSGTEAFF. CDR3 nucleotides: TGTGCCAGTAACTCGGGGACTGAAGCTTTCTTT.

The CDR3 sequence: CASSLGTGWTGELFF. The CDR3 DNA reads as TGTGCCAGCAGCCTAGGGACAGGGTGGACCGGGGAGCTGTTTTTT. The rearrangement uses TRBV6-5 and TRBJ2-2; 9 bases agree with TRBD1. V gave up 6 bases and J gave up 5 bases; unmatched junction bases: 7. This CDR3 has 15 amino acids. CDR1 MNHEY and CDR2 SVGAGI come from the germline V gene.

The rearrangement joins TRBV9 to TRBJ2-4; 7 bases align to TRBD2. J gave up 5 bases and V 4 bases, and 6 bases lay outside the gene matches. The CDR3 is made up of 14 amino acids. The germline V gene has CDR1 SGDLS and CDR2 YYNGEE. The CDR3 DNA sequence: TGTGCCAGCAGCTCCTCTGGGGGGGAAAACATTCAGTACTTC. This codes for CASSSSGGENIQYF.

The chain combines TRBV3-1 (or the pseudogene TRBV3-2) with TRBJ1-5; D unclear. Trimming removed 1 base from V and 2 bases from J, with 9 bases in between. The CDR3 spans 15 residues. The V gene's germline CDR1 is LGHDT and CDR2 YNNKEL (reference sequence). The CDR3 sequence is CASSQGGSGNQPQHF. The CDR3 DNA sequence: TGTGCCAGCAGCCAAGGGGGTAGCGGCAATCAGCCCCAGCATTTT.

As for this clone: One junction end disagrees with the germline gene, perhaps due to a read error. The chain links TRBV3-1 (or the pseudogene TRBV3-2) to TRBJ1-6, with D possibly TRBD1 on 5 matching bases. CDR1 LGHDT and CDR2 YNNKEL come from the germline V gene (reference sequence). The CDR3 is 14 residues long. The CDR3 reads CASSQSGYSSPLHF. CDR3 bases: TGTGCCAGCAGCCAATCAGGGTATAGTTCACCCCTCCACTTT.

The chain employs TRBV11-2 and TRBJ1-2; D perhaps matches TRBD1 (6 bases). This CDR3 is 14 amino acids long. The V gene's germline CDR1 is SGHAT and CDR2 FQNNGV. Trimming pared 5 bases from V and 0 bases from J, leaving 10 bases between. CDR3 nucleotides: TGTGCCAGCAGCCGGGGGGCGGCTAACTATGGCTACACCTTC. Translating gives CASSRGAANYGYTF.

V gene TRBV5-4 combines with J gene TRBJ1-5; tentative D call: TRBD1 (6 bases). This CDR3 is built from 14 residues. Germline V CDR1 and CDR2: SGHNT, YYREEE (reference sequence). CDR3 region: CAISDRDSNQPQHF. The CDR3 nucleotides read TGTGCGATCTCGGACAGAGATAGCAATCAGCCCCAGCATTTT.

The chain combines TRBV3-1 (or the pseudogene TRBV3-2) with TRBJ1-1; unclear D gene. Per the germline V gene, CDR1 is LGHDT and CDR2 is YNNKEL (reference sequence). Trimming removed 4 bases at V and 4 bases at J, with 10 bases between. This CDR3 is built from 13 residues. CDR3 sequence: CASSPSLATEAFF. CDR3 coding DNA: TGTGCCAGCAGCCCGAGTCTAGCCACTGAAGCTTTCTTT.

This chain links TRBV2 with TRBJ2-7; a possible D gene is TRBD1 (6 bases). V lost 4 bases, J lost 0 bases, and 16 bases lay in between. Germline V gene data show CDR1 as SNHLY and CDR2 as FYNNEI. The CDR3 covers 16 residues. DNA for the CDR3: TGTGCCAGCAGTGCCCACGGACAGAGGGACTCCTACGAGCAGTACTTC. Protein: CASSAHGQRDSYEQYF.

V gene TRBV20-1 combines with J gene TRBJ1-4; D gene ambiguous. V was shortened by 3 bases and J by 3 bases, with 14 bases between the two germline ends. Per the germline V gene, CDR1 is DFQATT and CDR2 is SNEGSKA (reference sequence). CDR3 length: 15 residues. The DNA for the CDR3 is TGCAGTGCTAGTTTTCCCAGTGGTGCTAATGAAAAACTGTTTTTT. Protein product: CSASFPSGANEKLFF.

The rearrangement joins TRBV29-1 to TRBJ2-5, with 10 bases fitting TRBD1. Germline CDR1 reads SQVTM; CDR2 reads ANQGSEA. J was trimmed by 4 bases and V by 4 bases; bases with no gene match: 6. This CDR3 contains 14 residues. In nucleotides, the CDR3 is TGCAGCGTTGTGTCGACAGGGGGCGTAGAGACCCAGTACTTC. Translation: CSVVSTGGVETQYF.

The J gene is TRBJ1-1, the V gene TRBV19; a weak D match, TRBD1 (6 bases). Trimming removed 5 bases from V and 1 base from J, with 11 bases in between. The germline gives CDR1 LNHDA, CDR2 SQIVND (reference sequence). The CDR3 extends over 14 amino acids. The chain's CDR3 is CASSGLQGNTEAFF. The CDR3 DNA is TGTGCCAGTAGTGGTTTACAGGGGAACACTGAAGCTTTCTTT.